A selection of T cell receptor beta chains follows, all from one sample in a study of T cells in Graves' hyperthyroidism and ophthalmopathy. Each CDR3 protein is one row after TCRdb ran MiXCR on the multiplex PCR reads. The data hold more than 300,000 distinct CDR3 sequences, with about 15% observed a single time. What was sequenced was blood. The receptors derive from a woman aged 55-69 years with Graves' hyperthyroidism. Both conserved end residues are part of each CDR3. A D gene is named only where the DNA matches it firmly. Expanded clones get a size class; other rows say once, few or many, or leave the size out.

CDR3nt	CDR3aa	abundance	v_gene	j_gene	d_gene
TGTGCCAGCATTGAAGGGGGTTTGAACACTGAAGCTTTCTTT	CASIEGGLNTEAFF	.	TRBV6-1	TRBJ1-1	.
TGTGCCAGCAACCCGTACGGCGGGAGGGCTGGAGATACGCAGTATTTT	CASNPYGGRAGDTQYF	many	TRBV11-2	TRBJ2-3	TRBD2
TGTGCCTGGAGTGGAGCGGGAGCTGTGAATACGCAGTATTTT	CAWSGAGAVNTQYF	few	TRBV30	TRBJ2-3	TRBD2
TGTGCCAGCAGCGTCCTCTCGGGGCGCGGGACCGGGGAGCTGTTTTTT	CASSVLSGRGTGELFF	few	TRBV5-5	TRBJ2-2	.
TGTGCCAGCTTCCCCTGGGCCGGTGGGACTAGCGGGAGTGGAACAGATACGCAGTATTTT	CASFPWAGGTSGSGTDTQYF	.	TRBV11-3	TRBJ2-3	TRBD2
TGTGCCAGCCGCCCGGGGGTCGCAACACAAGAGACCCAGTACTTC	CASRPGVATQETQYF	.	TRBV19	TRBJ2-5	.
TGCAGTGCTAGAGGGGTAGCGGGAGGCCTTAACTGGGGCAATGAGCAGTTCTTC	CSARGVAGGLNWGNEQFF	.	TRBV20-1	TRBJ2-1	TRBD2
TGTGCCAGCAGTTTAGCGCGGGGGTTCCCCGGGGAGCTGTTTTTT	CASSLARGFPGELFF	many	TRBV12-3/TRBV12-4	TRBJ2-2	TRBD2
TGTGCCAGTAGTATGGTTCTAGCGGGAGGCACAGATACGCAGTATTTT	CASSMVLAGGTDTQYF	few	TRBV19	TRBJ2-3	TRBD2
TGTGCCAGCAGTCGGCTAGCGGGAGTAGATACGCAGTATTTT	CASSRLAGVDTQYF	many	TRBV2	TRBJ2-3	TRBD2
TGTGCCAGTAACCCCCGAGCGGACTACAATGAGCAGTTCTTC	CASNPRADYNEQFF	many	TRBV19	TRBJ2-1	.
TGCAGTGCTAACCCCGGGAACGCGTATGGCTACACCTTC	CSANPGNAYGYTF	.	TRBV20-1	TRBJ1-2	.
TGTGCCAGCAGTTACCAAGGCGGGTCTACCTCCTACAATGAGCAGTTCTTC	CASSYQGGSTSYNEQFF	many	TRBV6-5	TRBJ2-1	.
TGCGCCAGCAGCTTGGCAGGGCACCGGGAGACCCAGTACTTC	CASSLAGHRETQYF	few	TRBV5-1	TRBJ2-5	.
TGTGCCAGCAGCTCGCGGGGGGGGCGGAACACCGGGGAGCTGTTTTTT	CASSSRGGRNTGELFF	.	TRBV7-9	TRBJ2-2	TRBD2
TGTGCCAGTAGTACGTTCCCTAGCGGGAGGGCTAACAATGAGCAGTTCTTC	CASSTFPSGRANNEQFF	few	TRBV19	TRBJ2-1	TRBD2
TGTGCCAGCATCCCACCCCAAATCTCCTACGAGCAGTACTTC	CASIPPQISYEQYF	many	TRBV2	TRBJ2-7	.
TGCAGCGTGCGCGGGGACCTGAACACTGAAGCTTTCTTT	CSVRGDLNTEAFF	many	TRBV29-1	TRBJ1-1	.
TGTGCCAGCACTAGGGGGGATAACTATGGCTACACCTTC	CASTRGDNYGYTF	few	TRBV12-3/TRBV12-4	TRBJ1-2	.
TGTGCCAGCAGCTCGGGGCTAGCGGGATCCGGGGAGCTGTTTTTT	CASSSGLAGSGELFF	few	TRBV7-3	TRBJ2-2	TRBD2
TGTGCCAGCAGCTTAGATCACAGGGAGCAGTTCTTC	CASSLDHREQFF	many	TRBV11-3	TRBJ2-1	.
TGTGCCACCCTCCTACGGACTAGCGGGAGGGGCTACGAGCAGTACTTC	CATLLRTSGRGYEQYF	.	TRBV2	TRBJ2-7	TRBD2
TGTGCCAGCAGCTCCCCCCATACTAGCGGGGGGACAGAGCAGTACTTC	CASSSPHTSGGTEQYF	few	TRBV5-5	TRBJ2-7	TRBD2
TGTGCCAGCAGTGACAGGGGTGGTCTGCAGCCCCAGCATTTT	CASSDRGGLQPQHF	many	TRBV27	TRBJ1-5	TRBD1
TGTGCCAGCAGCCGGGGACTAGCGGGAGGCCAAGAGACCCAGTACTTC	CASSRGLAGGQETQYF	many	TRBV11-2	TRBJ2-5	TRBD2
TGTGCCAGCAGTTTCGGGACAGCCTACGAGCAGTACTTC	CASSFGTAYEQYF	many	TRBV12-3/TRBV12-4	TRBJ2-7	TRBD1
TGTGCTAGTGCCAGGGACAGCCCCGTCCTGACTTTC	CASARDSPVLTF	.	TRBV12-5	TRBJ2-6	TRBD1
TGTGCCAGCAGCAAAGCAGGGGGGGGCGCCGGCTATGGCTACACCTTC	CASSKAGGGAGYGYTF	many	TRBV12-3/TRBV12-4	TRBJ1-2	TRBD1
TGTGCCAGCAGAACTAGCGGGGAAGAGACCCAGTACTTC	CASRTSGEETQYF	many	TRBV6-1	TRBJ2-5	TRBD2